The entry below gives a single TCR beta chain sequence along with its context. The antigen remains unidentified. The source of the sample is a study of vaccination and CD4 T cells after COVID-19. Overall study context: SARS-CoV-2 was confirmed by nasal swab PCR; disease was mild in eight to ten, severe in one.

Sequencing of the DNA from cultured CD4+ T cells was carried out with the Oncomine TCR Beta short-read assay. TCRdb called the PCR reads again in MiXCR, with one record for every CDR3 protein. The sample shows roughly 16,000 distinct CDR3 sequences, more than 40% of them seen only once. The sample's treatment: approximately 9-day PBMC culture with coronavirus spike peptide pools or control peptides (ViraFEST assay). Every positive PCR date fell between March and December 2020, earlier than the US Alpha, Beta and Delta variants. Cells were cultured for about nine days, and then CD4+ T cells were isolated by negative selection. V dropped 5 bases and J dropped 0 bases, with 10 bases sitting between them. There are 14 residues in the CDR3.

The clonotype was recovered from a human donor who had recovered from COVID-19. The chain combines TRBV12-3 or TRBV12-4 with TRBJ1-2; D may be TRBD1 (6 bases). Sample: CD4+ T cells from blood, cultured in vitro, taken after SARS-CoV-2 vaccination. CDR3 residues: CASSQTGPNYGYTF. The CDR3 nucleotides are TGTGCCAGCAGTCAGACAGGTCCTAACTATGGCTACACCTTC.